This T cell receptor beta chain was recorded in a study of beta chain features in type 1 diabetes. Findings and caveats of the study: Moderately but significantly shorter TCRB CDR3s were found in Type 1 diabetes patients in all four CD4+ subsets.

Notes on this clone: Its matching antigen is unknown.

All of the isolated RNA was reverse transcribed, so expressed TCRB transcripts were sequenced. The method was immunoSEQ multiplex PCR; TCRdb's version includes in-frame clones alone and lacks a portion of them. This sample carries about 260,000 clones, less than 30% of them seen once, and the ten largest clones take 0.012%. Germline CDR1 is GTSNPN and CDR2 is SVGIG (reference sequence). J was trimmed by 5 bases and V by 5 bases; bases with no gene match: 3. The CDR3 extends over 12 amino acids. V and J are TRBV30 and TRBJ2-7, with 10 bases lining up with TRBD2. Sequenced input: naive CD4+ T cells from blood. This receptor was taken from a woman aged 30 to 39 with type 1 diabetes. The CDR3 loop is CAWGGLADEQYF. The CDR3 region has the DNA TGTGCCTGGGGCGGACTAGCGGACGAGCAGTACTTC. Drawing the rest from reference TRBV30 and TRBJ2-7, the complete variable domain is SQTIHQWPATLVQPVGSPLSLECTVEGTSNPNLYWYRQAAGRGLQLLFYSVGIGQISSEVPQNLSASRPQDRQFILSSKKLLLSDSGFYLCAWGGLADEQYFGPGTRLTVT.